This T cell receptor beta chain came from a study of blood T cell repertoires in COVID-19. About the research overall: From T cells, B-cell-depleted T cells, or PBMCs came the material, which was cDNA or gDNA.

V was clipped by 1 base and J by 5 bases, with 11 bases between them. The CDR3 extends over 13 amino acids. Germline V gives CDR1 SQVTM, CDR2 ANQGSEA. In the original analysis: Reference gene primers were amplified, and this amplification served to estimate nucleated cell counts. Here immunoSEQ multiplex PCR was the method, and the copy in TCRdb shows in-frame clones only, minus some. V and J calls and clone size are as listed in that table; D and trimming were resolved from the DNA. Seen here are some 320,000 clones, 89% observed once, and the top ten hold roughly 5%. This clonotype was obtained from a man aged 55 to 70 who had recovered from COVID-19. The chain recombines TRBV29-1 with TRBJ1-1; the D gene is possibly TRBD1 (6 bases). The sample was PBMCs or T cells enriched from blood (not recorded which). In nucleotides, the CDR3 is TGCAGCGTTGAAGGGGGGCAAGGGACTGAAGCTTTCTTT. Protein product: CSVEGGQGTEAFF.